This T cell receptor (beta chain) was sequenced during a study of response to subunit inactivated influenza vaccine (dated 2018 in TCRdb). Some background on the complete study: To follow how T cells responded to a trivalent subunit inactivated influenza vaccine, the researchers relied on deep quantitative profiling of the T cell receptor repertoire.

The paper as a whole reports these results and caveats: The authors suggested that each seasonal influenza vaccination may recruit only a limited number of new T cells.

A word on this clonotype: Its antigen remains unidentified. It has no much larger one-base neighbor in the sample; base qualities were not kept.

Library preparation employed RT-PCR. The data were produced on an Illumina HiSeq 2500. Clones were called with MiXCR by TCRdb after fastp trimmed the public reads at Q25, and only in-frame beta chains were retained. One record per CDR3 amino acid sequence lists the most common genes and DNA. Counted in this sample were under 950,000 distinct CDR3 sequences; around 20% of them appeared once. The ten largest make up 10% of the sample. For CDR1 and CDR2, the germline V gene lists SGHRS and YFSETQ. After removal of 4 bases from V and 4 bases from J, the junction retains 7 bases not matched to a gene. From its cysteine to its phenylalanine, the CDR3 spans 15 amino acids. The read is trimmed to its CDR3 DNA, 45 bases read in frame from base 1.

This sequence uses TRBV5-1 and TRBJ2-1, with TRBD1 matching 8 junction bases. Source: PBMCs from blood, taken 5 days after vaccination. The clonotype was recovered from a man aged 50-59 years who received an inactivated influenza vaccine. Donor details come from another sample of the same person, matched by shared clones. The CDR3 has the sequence CASSPGQALYNEQFF. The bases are TGCGCCAGCAGCCCGGGACAGGCCCTTTACAATGAGCAGTTCTTC. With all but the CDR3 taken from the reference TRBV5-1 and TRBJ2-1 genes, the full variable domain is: KAGVTQTPRYLIKTRGQQVTLSCSPISGHRSVSWYQQTPGQGLQFLFEYFSETQRNKGNFPGRFSGRQFSNSRSEMNVSTLELGDSALYLCASSPGQALYNEQFFGPGTRLTVL.